Following are 10 T cell receptor beta chains from one sample sequenced in a study of T-cell reconstitution after alpha-beta-depleted transplantation in children. During its preparation, the TCRbeta library received unique molecular identifiers. TCRdb re-called the PCR reads with MiXCR, one entry per CDR3 protein. The sample includes about half a million distinct CDR3 sequences, around 13% of them seen just once. Sequencing was performed on PBMCs from the stem cell graft donor, taken from the stem cell graft. Receptor source: a human donor who donated a stem cell graft to a child with combined immunodeficiency.

This clonotype has only a few counts. The rearrangement links TRBV28 to TRBJ2-7; perhaps TRBD1 as D (5 bases). V gave up 5 bases and J gave up 5 bases, with 19 bases separating them. CDR1 is MDHEN, CDR2 SYDVKM, per germline. The CDR3 length is 15 residues. The CDR3 here is CASSNRGAPVDEQYF. The CDR3 DNA follows: TGTGCCAGCAGTAATAGGGGTGCTCCGGTGGACGAGCAGTACTTC.

This chain joins TRBV27 and TRBJ2-2; D is undetermined. CDR1 and CDR2 from the germline V gene are MNHEY and SMNVEV (reference sequence). V was pared by 1 base and J by 6 bases, with 9 bases between. The CDR3 has 14 amino acids. For the CDR3, the DNA is TGTGCCAGCAGTTTATGGTTCGAGGCCGGGGAGCTGTTTTTT. Its protein is CASSLWFEAGELFF.

At least ten counts were recorded for this clonotype. The gene calls are TRBV12-3 or TRBV12-4 and TRBJ2-1; D remains ambiguous. Between the trimmed V and J ends, which lost 5 bases and 2 bases, there was a span of 4 bases. The CDR3 is 12 residues long. Here the CDR3 reads CASSDTYNEQFF. As DNA, the CDR3 is TGTGCCAGCAGTGACACCTACAATGAGCAGTTCTTC.

With respect to this clonotype: The CDR3 end shows no conserved phenylalanine or tryptophan, and so a read error is likely. This sequence joins TRBV27 and TRBJ1-1, with D possibly being TRBD1 (5 bases). Germline CDR1 reads MNHEY; CDR2 reads SMNVEV (reference sequence). The CDR3 sequence is 13 residues long. The V end lost 2 bases, the J end lost 5 bases, and 9 bases lay between the germline ends. In DNA, the CDR3 is TGTGCCAGCAGTTTAGGGGCAGCGACTGAAGCTTTCTAT. It is translated as CASSLGAATEAFY.

The V gene is TRBV10-3, the J gene TRBJ2-1, with 7 nucleotides matching TRBD1. The germline CDR1 and CDR2 sequences are ENHRY and SYGVKD. The CDR3 is 16 amino acids. V shed 1 base, J shed 2 bases, and the junction held 5 bases outside the gene matches. The CDR3 region is CAISELTGVAYNEQFF. CDR3 DNA: TGTGCCATCAGTGAGTTAACAGGGGTGGCCTACAATGAGCAGTTCTTC.

This clonotype was counted between two and nine times. V and J are TRBV7-9 and TRBJ2-3; 11 bases align to TRBD1. Germline CDR1 is SEHNR and CDR2 is FQNEAQ (reference sequence). The CDR3 loop spans 13 amino acids. V was pared by 5 bases and J by 6 bases, with 1 base of the junction left unmatched. This CDR3 reads CASSGQGADTQYF. DNA for the CDR3: TGTGCCAGCAGCGGACAGGGGGCGGATACGCAGTATTTT.

The gene calls are TRBV27 and TRBJ2-1; either TRBD1 or TRBD2 may supply D (5 bases each). This CDR3 has 14 residues. Trimming cost V 4 bases and J 7 bases, with 14 bases left between them. Germline V gene sequence: CDR1 MNHEY, CDR2 SMNVEV (reference sequence). The CDR3, as DNA: TGTGCCAGCAGTTGGAACAGTGAGGGGAATGAGCAGTTCTTC. As protein: CASSWNSEGNEQFF.

The chain carries TRBV12-3 or TRBV12-4 and TRBJ2-6; a possible D gene is TRBD2 (5 bases). The V and J ends lost 5 bases and 2 bases respectively, with 13 bases between them. The CDR3 is 16 amino acids. The CDR3 sequence: CASSTYGVPGANVLTF. DNA of the CDR3: TGTGCCAGCAGTACGTACGGGGTGCCTGGGGCCAACGTCCTGACTTTC.

This chain links TRBV6-2 or TRBV6-3 with TRBJ1-2; tentatively, D is TRBD1 (5 bases). Germline loops: CDR1 MNHEY, CDR2 SVGEGT. The CDR3 is 12 amino acids. Trimming cost V 7 bases and J 4 bases, with 10 bases left between them. In DNA form, the CDR3 reads TGTGCCAGCAACGACAGCCCCTATGGCTACACCTTC. This sequence encodes CASNDSPYGYTF.

This clonotype was observed at least ten times. The chain combines TRBV29-1 with TRBJ2-5; TRBD2 matches at 10 bases. V shed 2 bases and J 5 bases; nucleotides not matched to a gene: 2. This CDR3 contains 13 residues. CDR1 and CDR2 from the germline V gene are SQVTM and ANQGSEA. The chain's CDR3 is CSVESSGGETQYF. Here the CDR3 DNA reads TGCAGCGTTGAATCTAGCGGGGGTGAGACCCAGTACTTC.